These 28 T cell receptor beta chains came from one sample sequenced in a study of blood T cell repertoires in COVID-19. Here immunoSEQ multiplex PCR was the method, and the copy in TCRdb shows in-frame clones only, minus some. The sample lists roughly 45,000 clones, about 91% seen once, with roughly 14% in the top ten. Sequencing was done on a sample of peripheral blood. These TCRs come from a man in his 60s with active COVID-19.

The gene calls are TRBV6-2 or TRBV6-3 and TRBJ1-5, with 7 nucleotides matching TRBD1. Germline CDR1 reads MNHEY; CDR2 reads SVGEGT. The CDR3 consists of 16 residues. J was trimmed by 0 bases and V by 5 bases; bases with no gene match: 7. The DNA of the CDR3 is TGTGCCAGCAGTCGAACAGGGGCCTTTAGCAATCAGCCCCAGCATTTT. Translating gives CASSRTGAFSNQPQHF.

The chain's CDR3 is CASSHQQGMRWAEAFF. The CDR3 DNA follows: TGCGCCAGCAGCCACCAACAGGGGATGAGGTGGGCTGAAGCTTTCTTT. The chain employs TRBV4-1 and TRBJ1-1; 7 bases line up with TRBD1. CDR3 size: 16 residues. The germline gives CDR1 MGHRA, CDR2 YSYEKL. Trimming at V came to 3 bases and at J to 6 bases, leaving 13 bases not matched to a gene.

The genes are TRBV5-6 and TRBJ1-5, with D possibly being TRBD1 (5 bases). Germline CDR1 SGHDT, CDR2 YYEEEE. CDR3 length equals 13 residues. Trimming shortened V by 3 bases and J by 11 bases, and 15 bases separated the two germline ends. The CDR3 DNA reads TGTGCCAGCAGCTCTCCGGGACTAGGGACCCAGCATTTT. Translated, it gives CASSSPGLGTQHF.

The rearrangement links TRBV27 to TRBJ2-2; 7 positions agree with TRBD1. The CDR3 spans 17 residues. Germline values: CDR1 MNHEY, CDR2 SMNVEV (reference sequence). Trimming took 4 bases from V and 5 from J; bases not matched to a gene: 13. The CDR3 is CASSSPSDRNPTGELFF. The DNA of the CDR3 is TGTGCCAGCAGTTCCCCCTCGGACAGGAATCCAACCGGGGAGCTGTTTTTT.

The chain links TRBV6-2 or TRBV6-3 to TRBJ2-5; TRBD2 agrees at 9 bases. In germline, CDR1 is MNHEY, CDR2 SVGEGT. V lost 2 bases and J lost 4; bases outside the gene matches: 5. CDR3 length equals 15 residues. CDR3 protein: CASSYRRGGLETQYF. CDR3 DNA sequence: TGTGCCAGCAGTTACAGGCGGGGGGGCTTAGAGACCCAGTACTTC.

J is TRBJ1-2 and V is TRBV7-8, with D possibly being TRBD1 (6 bases). Germline V gene sequence: CDR1 SGHVS, CDR2 FQNEAQ. The CDR3 contains 13 residues. The V and J ends lost 2 bases and 5 bases respectively, with 9 bases between them. CDR3 DNA sequence: TGTGCCAGCAGCTTACGACAGGAATATGGCTACACCTTC. This translates into CASSLRQEYGYTF.

The chain joins TRBV5-5 to TRBJ1-1, with D possibly matching TRBD1 (5 bases). Germline CDR1 SGHKS, CDR2 YYEKEE (reference sequence). This CDR3 region has 13 residues. The germline V and J ends were trimmed by 0 bases and 11 bases, with 14 bases remaining between them. The CDR3 region has the DNA TGTGCCAGCAGCTTGGCCCAGGGTGGAATGGCTTTCTTT. Translated, it gives CASSLAQGGMAFF.

This chain uses TRBV5-5 with TRBJ2-2; TRBD2 matches 8 bases. Per germline, CDR1 SGHKS and CDR2 YYEKEE (reference sequence). Trimming cost V 4 bases and J 6 bases; bases outside gene matches: 11. The CDR3 loop spans 16 amino acids. CDR3 sequence reads: CASSPQAGGWAGELFF. CDR3 bases: TGTGCCAGCAGCCCCCAGGCGGGAGGTTGGGCCGGGGAGCTGTTTTTT.

V is TRBV5-1 and J is TRBJ2-4; the match to TRBD1 covers 12 bases. J gave up 15 bases and V 4 bases, and 20 bases lay outside the gene matches. Germline V gene sequence: CDR1 SGHRS, CDR2 YFSETQ. This CDR3 comprises 17 residues. The DNA for the CDR3 is TGCGCCAGCAGCACCGGGACAGGGGGCGCGAGAAGCCCTGGTCGGTACTTC. Translating gives CASSTGTGGARSPGRYF.

The V and J genes are TRBV5-1 and TRBJ1-3; D is ambiguous. Germline CDR1 and CDR2: SGHRS and YFSETQ. V lost 0 bases to trimming and J lost 1 base, with 11 bases between them. The CDR3 contains 16 residues. The CDR3 nucleotides are TGCGCCAGCAGCTTGGATCCCGGAGGATCTGGAAACACCATATATTTT. Residues: CASSLDPGGSGNTIYF.

The chain recombines TRBV28 with TRBJ1-2; no clear D gene. Trimming cost V 3 bases and J 0 bases, with 8 bases left between them. This CDR3 contains 14 residues. CDR1 MDHEN and CDR2 SYDVKM come from the germline V gene. As DNA, the CDR3 is TGTGCCAGCAGTTTTAGAGTATCTAACTATGGCTACACCTTC. Its protein is CASSFRVSNYGYTF.

V is TRBV12-3 or TRBV12-4 and J is TRBJ1-1, with D unclear. Trimming took off 6 bases at V and 4 bases at J, with 12 bases between the two ends. This CDR3 region has 13 residues. CDR3 in amino acids: CASSWTKSTEAFF. DNA of the CDR3: TGTGCCAGCAGCTGGACTAAATCCACTGAAGCTTTCTTT.

The chain carries TRBV5-1 and TRBJ2-5; 8 bases align to TRBD1. CDR1 is SGHRS and CDR2 is YFSETQ in the germline V gene. The trim removed 4 bases at V and 10 bases at J, leaving 15 bases unmatched. This CDR3 contains 15 residues. CDR3 sequence (DNA): TGCGCCAGCAGCGCCAGTCCCGGGACAGGTAACAACCAGTACTTC. Protein: CASSASPGTGNNQYF. The whole variable domain, remainder taken from reference TRBV5-1 and TRBJ2-5, is KAGVTQTPRYLIKTRGQQVTLSCSPISGHRSVSWYQQTPGQGLQFLFEYFSETQRNKGNFPGRFSGRQFSNSRSEMNVSTLELGDSALYLCASSASPGTGNNQYFGPGTRLLVL.

This chain connects TRBV2 to TRBJ1-1; D is perhaps TRBD1 (6 bases). The V end lost 1 base, the J end lost 5 bases, and 14 bases lay between the germline ends. Germline V lookup: CDR1 SNHLY, CDR2 FYNNEI. The CDR3 is 15 amino acids. Here the CDR3 DNA reads TGTGCCAGCAGTGAAGTGGGACACACTGGGACTGAAGCTTTCTTT. As protein: CASSEVGHTGTEAFF.

The chain is built from TRBV4-2 and TRBJ2-2; 9 nucleotides match TRBD2. Germline lookup yields CDR1 LGHNA and CDR2 YNFKEQ. J lost 4 bases, V lost 0 bases, and 6 bases had no gene match. This CDR3 contains 17 residues. DNA of the CDR3: TGTGCCAGCAGCCAAGATAAAGCGGGGGGTACCACCGGGGAGCTGTTTTTT. It yields the protein CASSQDKAGGTTGELFF.

This chain connects TRBV6-1 to TRBJ1-5; the match to TRBD1 covers 8 bases. CDR1 and CDR2 from the germline V gene are MNHNS and SASEGT. This CDR3 is 16 amino acids long. J lost 0 bases, V lost 4 bases, and 5 bases had no gene match. CDR3 sequence reads: CASSARQGYSNQPQHF. The CDR3 region has the DNA TGTGCCAGCAGTGCCCGACAGGGGTATAGCAATCAGCCCCAGCATTTT.

A remark on this clone: The sample carries other DNA sequences with the same CDR3. This chain uses TRBV5-1 with TRBJ2-5; D is uncertain. The CDR3 has 12 amino acids. CDR1 SGHRS and CDR2 YFSETQ come from the germline V gene. The V gene lost 0 bases and the J gene lost 4 bases, with 4 bases spanning the gap. The CDR3 spells CASSLAGETQYF. CDR3 bases: TGCGCCAGCAGCTTGGCCGGAGAGACCCAGTACTTC.

This clone was observed once. The J gene is TRBJ2-1, the V gene TRBV3-1 (or the pseudogene TRBV3-2), with 9 bases identical to TRBD2. The CDR3 covers 15 residues. Germline CDR1 is LGHDT and CDR2 is YNNKEL (reference sequence). V shed 4 bases, J shed 0 bases, and the junction held 1 base outside the gene matches. CDR3 DNA: TGTGCCAGCAGCCCGACTAGCGGCTCCTACAATGAGCAGTTCTTC. This encodes CASSPTSGSYNEQFF.

V usage is TRBV5-1 and J usage is TRBJ2-3, with 7 nucleotides matching TRBD1. V lost 0 bases, J lost 1 base, and 2 bases stayed unmatched. CDR1 and CDR2 from the germline V gene are SGHRS and YFSETQ. The CDR3 runs 15 residues. This chain's CDR3 is CASSLGGQRTDTQYF. The CDR3 region has the DNA TGCGCCAGCAGCTTGGGGGGACAGCGCACAGATACGCAGTATTTT.

The count of this clone is one. The chain is built from TRBV28 and TRBJ2-1; the D is unclear. V shed 2 bases and J shed 0 bases, with 11 bases lying between them. This CDR3 is 16 amino acids long. In germline, CDR1 is MDHEN, CDR2 SYDVKM. As DNA, the CDR3 is TGTGCCAGCAGTTTAGTGGTAGAGAGCTCCTACAATGAGCAGTTCTTC. Translation: CASSLVVESSYNEQFF.

The rearrangement links TRBV7-8 to TRBJ1-5; D ambiguous. Trimming took 1 base from V and 2 from J, leaving 12 bases between them. This CDR3 spans 16 amino acids. CDR1 is SGHVS and CDR2 is FQNEAQ in the germline V gene. The CDR3 reads CASSLVGGGGNQPQHF. CDR3 DNA: TGTGCCAGCAGCTTAGTCGGAGGAGGTGGCAATCAGCCCCAGCATTTT.

This clone was recorded only once. This rearrangement joins TRBV18 to TRBJ1-1; possibly TRBD1 for D (5 bases). V lost 6 bases and J lost 1, with 12 bases in between. There are 14 residues in the CDR3. The germline V gene encodes CDR1 KGHSH and CDR2 LQKENI. The CDR3 loop is CASSSTTGNTEAFF. In nucleotides, the CDR3 is TGTGCCAGCTCGTCCACAACAGGGAACACTGAAGCTTTCTTT.

This clone was found a few times. The chain couples TRBV11-3 to TRBJ2-3, with a weak D call TRBD2 (6 bases). The CDR3 sequence is 16 residues long. Germline assignment: CDR1 SGHNT and CDR2 YENEEA. The V gene lost 1 base and the J gene lost 2 bases, with 13 bases spanning the gap. CDR3 in amino acids: CASSLVSGSPTDTQYF. In nucleotides, the CDR3 is TGTGCCAGCAGCTTAGTTTCCGGGAGCCCCACAGATACGCAGTATTTT.

This chain connects TRBV11-3 to TRBJ2-1; D gene uncertain. The CDR3 has 13 amino acids. Germline CDR1 SGHNT, CDR2 YENEEA. Trimming took off 3 bases at V and 6 bases at J, with 9 bases between the two ends. In nucleotides, the CDR3 is TGTGCCAGCAGCTTGGGCCCGTCCAATGAGCAGTTCTTC. Encoded protein: CASSLGPSNEQFF.

This chain connects TRBV7-2 to TRBJ2-1; 11 positions agree with TRBD2. This CDR3 contains 15 residues. Germline V gene data show CDR1 as SGHTA and CDR2 as FQGNSA. Unmatched junction bases numbered 3, after V lost 1 base and J lost 7 bases. The CDR3 DNA reads as TGTGCCAGCAGCTTAGTAGCGGGGGGGCCAAATGAGCAGTTCTTC. Translation: CASSLVAGGPNEQFF.

As for this clone: One junction end disagrees with the germline gene, perhaps due to a read error. The chain uses TRBV7-7 and TRBJ2-3, with 8 bases fitting TRBD2. Per germline, CDR1 SSHAT and CDR2 FNYEAQ (reference sequence). The CDR3 is 13 residues long. The CDR3 is CASSPGGGDTQYF. The DNA of the CDR3 is TGTGCTAGCAGCCCCGGGGGGGGAGATACGCAGTATTTT.

This clone was recorded once. The CDR3 loop is CASTLDRGYQETQYF. The DNA of the CDR3 is TGTGCCAGCACTTTGGACAGGGGGTACCAAGAGACCCAGTACTTC. V is TRBV6-5 and J is TRBJ2-5, with 10 bases identical to TRBD1. Germline CDR1 MNHEY, CDR2 SVGAGI. This CDR3 comprises 15 residues. V lost 7 bases and J lost 0; bases outside the gene matches: 5.

The chain uses TRBV6-6 and TRBJ2-7; 8 positions agree with TRBD2. J was trimmed by 5 bases and V by 5 bases; bases with no gene match: 17. The CDR3 runs to 17 residues. Germline V gene sequence: CDR1 MNHNY, CDR2 SVGAGI (reference sequence). Here the CDR3 DNA reads TGTGCCAGCAGTCAAAACAATCCCGGACTAGCTAGCCACGAGCAGTACTTC. Its protein product is CASSQNNPGLASHEQYF.